These 10 T cell receptor beta chains originate from one sample sequenced in a study of identical twins. TCRdb re-called the 5' RACE reads through MiXCR, storing one row per CDR3 protein. There are about 530,000 distinct CDR3 sequences in the sample; 12% to 15% occur only once, and about 0.4% lies in the top ten. These data were also reused for a study on yellow fever vaccine responses in identical twins.

The sequenced material came from CD4+ T cells sorted from blood. Receptor source: a woman aged 18-30 years in good health.

The chain combines TRBV28 with TRBJ2-2; D is uncertain. This CDR3 comprises 14 residues. From germline, CDR1 is MDHEN and CDR2 SYDVKM. Trimming removed 5 bases at V and 6 bases at J, with 13 bases between. The chain's CDR3 is CASSPPGRPGELFF. CDR3 nucleotides: TGTGCCAGCAGTCCGCCTGGACGACCCGGGGAGCTGTTTTTT.

This clonotype showed up just a few times. The V and J genes are TRBV7-8 and TRBJ2-1; D uncertain. V was clipped by 5 bases and J by 9 bases, with 8 bases between them. Germline V gives CDR1 SGHVS, CDR2 FQNEAQ. The CDR3 runs to 11 residues. CDR3 sequence: CASSTGFEQFF. The CDR3 bases are TGTGCCAGCAGCACCGGATTTGAGCAGTTCTTC.

The rearrangement joins TRBV20-1 to TRBJ2-5, with 12 bases lining up with TRBD2. This CDR3 is built from 13 residues. V shed 6 bases and J 4 bases; nucleotides not matched to a gene: 3. CDR1 DFQATT and CDR2 SNEGSKA come from the germline V gene (reference sequence). In DNA form, the CDR3 reads TGCAGTGCCGTACTAGCGGGGGGAGAGACCCAGTACTTC. Protein product: CSAVLAGGETQYF.

This chain uses TRBV7-9 with TRBJ2-5; possibly TRBD1 or TRBD2 for D (7 bases each). Germline assignment: CDR1 SEHNR and CDR2 FQNEAQ (reference sequence). The length of the CDR3 is 15 residues. V was trimmed by 3 bases and J by 4 bases, leaving 15 bases between them. The CDR3 DNA follows: TGTGCCAGCAGCTTGGGTGCAGGGGGGGCAGAGACCCAGTACTTC. Encoded protein: CASSLGAGGAETQYF.

In this sample, this clonotype turned up a few times. V is TRBV20-1 and J is TRBJ2-5; D not resolved. The V and J ends lost 7 bases and 0 bases respectively, with 15 bases between them. CDR3 size: 14 residues. Germline values: CDR1 DFQATT, CDR2 SNEGSKA (reference sequence). CDR3 sequence: CSVPHGEDQETQYF. CDR3 nucleotides: TGCAGTGTCCCCCACGGTGAGGACCAAGAGACCCAGTACTTC.

The chain carries TRBV11-2 and TRBJ2-3; 11 bases map to TRBD2. CDR1 and CDR2 from the germline V gene are SGHAT and FQNNGV. The ends lost 6 bases at V and 4 bases at J; junction bases unmatched: 3. The CDR3 runs 14 residues. CDR3 region: CASRTSGSSDTQYF. CDR3 sequence (DNA): TGTGCCAGCAGAACTAGCGGGAGTTCAGATACGCAGTATTTT.

The rearrangement uses TRBV5-1 and TRBJ2-5; 9 nucleotides agree with TRBD1. The V segment lost 3 bases and the J segment 4 bases; nucleotides outside the gene matches: 4. Germline V gene data show CDR1 as SGHRS and CDR2 as YFSETQ. The CDR3 length is 14 residues. The DNA for the CDR3 is TGCGCCAGCAGCTCTGCGACAGGGGGAGAGACCCAGTACTTC. Its protein product is CASSSATGGETQYF.

The V and J genes are TRBV3-1 and TRBJ1-1, with a possible D match to TRBD1 (5 bases). Trimming left V 0 bases short and J 11 bases short, with 13 bases between. The CDR3 has 13 residues. The germline gives CDR1 LGHDT, CDR2 YNNKEL (reference sequence). The CDR3 region is CASSQDSGAGAFF. The CDR3 bases are TGTGCCAGCAGCCAAGATTCCGGGGCTGGCGCTTTCTTT.

The chain uses TRBV20-1 and TRBJ2-3; 11 positions match TRBD2. Germline loops: CDR1 DFQATT, CDR2 SNEGSKA (reference sequence). Trimming took 6 bases from V and 4 from J; bases not matched to a gene: 6. The length of the CDR3 is 14 residues. The CDR3 loop is CSAVTSGAPDTQYF. CDR3 bases: TGCAGTGCGGTGACTAGCGGGGCGCCAGATACGCAGTATTTT.

This chain links TRBV15 with TRBJ1-1; D is unresolved. The CDR3 length is 16 residues. Germline loops: CDR1 LNHNV, CDR2 YYDKDF (reference sequence). Trimming shortened V by 1 base and J by 3 bases, and 15 bases separated the two germline ends. The DNA of the CDR3 is TGTGCCACCAGCAGAGCCCAACGCACAGATGACACTGAAGCTTTCTTT. It yields the protein CATSRAQRTDDTEAFF. The variable domain in full, completed from reference TRBV15 and TRBJ1-1, reads DAMVIQNPRYQVTQFGKPVTLSCSQTLNHNVMYWYQQKSSQAPKLLFHYYDKDFNNEADTPDNFQSRRPNTSFCFLDIRSPGLGDTAMYLCATSRAQRTDDTEAFFGQGTRLTVV.